A selection of T cell receptor beta chains follows, all from one sample in a study of regulatory T cells in long-lasting Graves disease. MiXCR was run by TCRdb on the multiplex PCR reads, yielding one entry per CDR3 protein. The sample has 200,000 to 300,000 distinct CDR3 sequences; roughly a fifth are singletons. Sequencing was performed on peripheral blood mononuclear cells (PBMCs), taken at new diagnosis, from a patient treated with antithyroid drugs. These receptors all stem from a female donor with Graves disease. CDR3s include the opening cysteine and the closing phenylalanine or tryptophan. A D gene is named only where the DNA matches it firmly. The size entry is marked missing in some rows and otherwise reads once, few, many or a size class.

clone size	D gene	J gene	V gene	CDR3 protein	CDR3 DNA
many	TRBD1	TRBJ1-1	TRBV2	CASTTGQGVGRAFF	TGTGCCAGCACGACGGGACAGGGGGTAGGTAGGGCTTTCTTT
few	.	TRBJ2-6	TRBV15	CATSRGGASGANVLTF	TGTGCCACCAGCAGAGGAGGGGCGTCCGGGGCCAACGTCCTGACTTTC
many	TRBD2	TRBJ2-1	TRBV10-3	CAISESTSGGIYNEQFF	TGTGCCATCAGTGAGTCGACTAGCGGGGGCATCTACAATGAGCAGTTCTTC
many	.	TRBJ2-7	TRBV7-9	CASSYRDTTYEQYF	TGTGCCAGCAGCTACCGGGACACTACCTACGAGCAGTACTTC
.	.	TRBJ2-5	TRBV5-1	CASSLFAAWETQYF	TGCGCCAGCAGCTTGTTTGCAGCTTGGGAGACCCAGTACTTC
many	.	TRBJ1-2	TRBV5-5	CASSLDPQINYGYTF	TGTGCCAGCAGCTTGGACCCCCAGATTAACTATGGCTACACCTTC
many	.	TRBJ2-2	TRBV20-1	CSARDSGTGELFF	TGCAGTGCTAGAGATTCGGGGACCGGGGAGCTGTTTTTT
many	.	TRBJ1-4	TRBV7-9	CASSLEGRRANEKLFF	TGTGCCAGCAGCTTAGAGGGAAGAAGGGCTAATGAAAAACTGTTTTTT
.	TRBD2	TRBJ2-1	TRBV11-2	CASSTRRGLAGGYNEQFF	TGTGCCAGCAGCACCCGAAGGGGACTAGCGGGAGGCTACAATGAGCAGTTCTTC
many	.	TRBJ2-2	TRBV7-2	CASSLAPGELFF	TGTGCCAGCAGCTTGGCGCCCGGGGAGCTGTTTTTT
.	.	TRBJ2-2	TRBV19	CASSRQGGDTGELFF	TGTGCCAGTAGCCGACAGGGAGGGGACACCGGGGAGCTGTTTTTT
many	TRBD2	TRBJ2-5	TRBV12-5	CASGLGREYRETQYF	TGTGCTAGTGGTTTGGGGCGGGAGTATCGAGAGACCCAGTACTTC
many	TRBD2	TRBJ2-2	TRBV20-1	CSATGGLAGGELFF	TGCAGTGCTACCGGGGGACTAGCGGGGGGGGAGCTGTTTTTT
.	TRBD2	TRBJ2-7	TRBV6-1	CASSPGTSGNEQYF	TGTGCCAGCAGTCCCGGGACTAGCGGGAATGAGCAGTACTTC
many	.	TRBJ2-7	TRBV20-1	CSAREVFRGSSYEQYF	TGCAGTGCTAGAGAGGTTTTCAGGGGTAGCTCCTACGAGCAGTACTTC
.	TRBD2	TRBJ2-1	TRBV2	CASSGGGPYNEQFF	TGTGCCAGCAGTGGCGGGGGGCCGTACAATGAGCAGTTCTTC
many	.	TRBJ2-6	TRBV24-1	CATAAGGANVLTF	TGTGCCACCGCGGCGGGGGGGGCCAACGTCCTGACTTTC
few	.	TRBJ1-3	TRBV7-2	CASSLVGSGNTIYF	TGTGCCAGCAGCTTAGTAGGCTCTGGAAACACCATATATTTT
few	.	TRBJ1-3	TRBV9	CASSVGQVGNTIYF	TGTGCCAGCAGCGTAGGTCAGGTTGGAAACACCATATATTTT
.	.	TRBJ1-2	TRBV18	CASSPGTESYGYTF	TGTGCCAGCTCACCGGGGACGGAAAGCTATGGCTACACCTTC
few	.	TRBJ1-1	TRBV28	CASSLPTLEAFF	TGTGCCAGCAGTCTTCCCACATTGGAGGCTTTCTTT
.	.	TRBJ2-7	TRBV11-2	CASSSEGPRWEQYF	TGTGCCAGCAGCAGTGAAGGTCCGCGGTGGGAGCAGTACTTC
many	TRBD2	TRBJ2-1	TRBV5-4	CASSPGTTPEQFF	TGTGCCAGCAGCCCGGGGACTACTCCTGAGCAGTTCTTC
many	.	TRBJ1-5	TRBV7-9	CASSLFGGQPQHF	TGTGCCAGCAGCTTATTCGGCGGTCAGCCCCAGCATTTT
many	.	TRBJ2-5	TRBV7-6	CASSLARGNRALGETQYF	TGTGCCAGCAGCTTAGCCCGGGGGAACCGCGCCTTAGGAGAGACCCAGTACTTC
.	TRBD2	TRBJ2-3	TRBV7-8	CASSSRITGTSGRTADTQYF	TGTGCCAGCAGCTCCCGTATAACCGGGACTAGCGGGAGGACCGCAGATACGCAGTATTTT
many	TRBD1	TRBJ1-2	TRBV6-5	CASSYSRDSTYGYTF	TGTGCCAGCAGTTACTCGCGGGACAGCACCTATGGCTACACCTTC
few	TRBD1	TRBJ2-7	TRBV20-1	CSASFRDSNYGQYF	TGCAGTGCTAGCTTCCGGGACAGTAACTACGGGCAGTACTTC
.	TRBD1	TRBJ2-7	TRBV5-4	CASSFDAGGYEQYF	TGTGCCAGCAGCTTTGATGCAGGGGGTTACGAGCAGTACTTC
.	.	TRBJ2-7	TRBV7-2	CASSSPQGLAEPYEQYF	TGTGCCAGCAGTTCACCACAGGGGCTAGCGGAGCCCTACGAGCAGTACTTC
many	.	TRBJ1-5	TRBV6-1	CASRTTLNQPQHF	TGTGCCAGCAGAACGACCCTCAATCAGCCCCAGCATTTT
few	TRBD2	TRBJ2-5	TRBV19	CASRGLAGGSQETQYF	TGTGCCAGTAGGGGACTAGCGGGGGGTTCCCAAGAGACCCAGTACTTC
many	.	TRBJ2-3	TRBV7-3	CASSPRSGLSDTQYF	TGTGCCAGCAGCCCCAGGAGCGGTTTATCAGATACGCAGTATTTT
many	.	TRBJ2-7	TRBV20-1	CSARRLETYEQYF	TGCAGTGCTCGCAGGCTGGAGACCTACGAGCAGTACTTC
many	TRBD1	TRBJ2-3	TRBV18	CASSPGTGAVADTQYF	TGTGCCAGCTCACCTGGGACAGGGGCTGTTGCAGATACGCAGTATTTT
many	TRBD2	TRBJ2-1	TRBV20-1	CSASWASGAYNEQFF	TGCAGTGCTAGTTGGGCTAGCGGGGCCTACAATGAGCAGTTCTTC
.	.	TRBJ2-4	TRBV19	CASSILRLAKNIQYF	TGTGCCAGTAGTATTTTGCGACTAGCCAAAAACATTCAGTACTTC
.	.	TRBJ1-3	TRBV2	CASLEGPSSGNTIYF	TGTGCCAGCCTAGAGGGTCCGAGCTCTGGAAACACCATATATTTT
.	.	TRBJ1-2	TRBV19	CASSGGQPYPLYGYTF	TGTGCCTCATCAGGAGGACAGCCGTATCCCCTTTATGGCTACACCTTC
many	.	TRBJ1-1	TRBV5-1	CASSLGRGAEAFF	TGCGCCAGCAGCCTAGGTCGAGGAGCTGAAGCTTTCTTT
many	TRBD2	TRBJ2-3	TRBV5-1	CASSLVPASGGRTDTQYF	TGCGCCAGCAGCTTGGTGCCGGCCAGCGGGGGACGCACAGATACGCAGTATTTT
many	TRBD1	TRBJ1-6	TRBV7-2	CASSVTGSDSPLHF	TGTGCCAGCAGCGTGACAGGGAGTGATTCACCCCTCCACTTT
.	.	TRBJ1-5	TRBV19	CASRWGYSNQPQHF	TGTGCCAGTAGATGGGGGTATAGCAATCAGCCCCAGCATTTT
.	TRBD2	TRBJ2-3	TRBV12-3/TRBV12-4	CASSPPGLAGITDTQYF	TGTGCCAGCAGTCCACCGGGACTAGCGGGAATCACAGATACGCAGTATTTT
many	.	TRBJ2-7	TRBV20-1	CSANRRGSYEQYF	TGCAGTGCTAACCGGCGGGGTTCCTACGAGCAGTACTTC
many	.	TRBJ2-5	TRBV30	CAWVRGGIRETQYF	TGTGCCTGGGTGCGTGGAGGTATACGAGAGACCCAGTACTTC
many	TRBD1	TRBJ2-3	TRBV29-1	CSARQGGTTDTQYF	TGCAGCGCCAGACAGGGGGGAACCACAGATACGCAGTATTTT
few	.	TRBJ2-5	TRBV5-1	CASSLEVGATQYF	TGCGCCAGCAGCTTAGAGGTGGGGGCGACCCAGTACTTC
.	.	TRBJ1-5	TRBV27	CASSFGDSNQPQHF	TGTGCCAGCAGTTTTGGTGATAGCAATCAGCCCCAGCATTTT
few	TRBD2	TRBJ2-2	TRBV30	CAWSGVAGVFGELFF	TGTGCCTGGAGTGGGGTAGCGGGAGTGTTCGGGGAGCTGTTTTTT
many	.	TRBJ2-5	TRBV20-1	CSARDRMEETQYF	TGCAGTGCTAGAGATCGCATGGAAGAGACCCAGTACTTC